The 9 T cell receptor beta chains reported below all come from one sample, sequenced in a study of T cells after somatic rescue of genetic block. Here immunoSEQ multiplex PCR was the method, and the copy in TCRdb shows in-frame clones only, minus some. The repertoire holds 50,000 to 60,000 clones, with approximately 96% as singletons. The sequenced sample was peripheral blood mononuclear cells (PBMCs). The receptor set was obtained from a child less than two years old.

The J gene is TRBJ1-6, the V gene TRBV4-1; no clear D gene. Trimming stripped 0 bases from V and 10 bases from J, with 7 bases between. CDR3 length: 13 residues. In germline, CDR1 is MGHRA, CDR2 YSYEKL. DNA of the CDR3: TGCGCCAGCAGCCAAGATCCCCGGTCACCCCTCCACTTT. It encodes CASSQDPRSPLHF.

J is TRBJ2-2 and V is TRBV25-1; 10 nucleotides agree with TRBD2. V shed 5 bases and J 7 bases; nucleotides not matched to a gene: 10. The CDR3 is made up of 16 amino acids. Germline CDR1 MGHDK, CDR2 SYGVNS. Written as DNA, the CDR3 is TGTGCCAGCAGTCCCTCTAGCGGGAGTTTGGGCGGGGAGCTGTTTTTT. Protein sequence: CASSPSSGSLGGELFF. The entire variable domain, with the rest obtained from reference TRBV25-1 and TRBJ2-2, is as follows: EADIYQTPRYLVIGTGKKITLECSQTMGHDKMYWYQQDPGMELHLIHYSYGVNSTEKGDLSSESTVSRIRTEHFPLTLESARPSHTSQYLCASSPSSGSLGGELFFGEGSRLTVL.

The chain recombines TRBV28 with TRBJ2-1, with TRBD1 matching over 8 bases. V dropped 6 bases and J dropped 3; count of bases not matched to a gene: 7. The CDR3 length is 15 residues. Germline values: CDR1 MDHEN, CDR2 SYDVKM. In nucleotides, the CDR3 is TGTGCCAGCAGCCCAGGGGGCGTTCGCTACAATGAGCAGTTCTTC. It codes for CASSPGGVRYNEQFF.

As concerns this clone: Distinct nucleotide sequences in the sample also encode this CDR3. The chain couples TRBV7-2 to TRBJ2-3; D perhaps matches TRBD2 (6 bases). The CDR3 is made up of 14 amino acids. Germline V lookup: CDR1 SGHTA, CDR2 FQGNSA. Trimming shortened V by 1 base and J by 3 bases, and 8 bases separated the two germline ends. Written as DNA, the CDR3 is TGTGCCAGCAGCTTAGTCGCGGGAACAGATACGCAGTATTTT. Residues: CASSLVAGTDTQYF.

This chain links TRBV27 with TRBJ2-1; 9 nucleotides line up with TRBD2. J lost 4 bases, V lost 3 bases, and 7 bases had no gene match. The CDR3 sequence is 16 residues long. Germline CDR1 MNHEY, CDR2 SMNVEV (reference sequence). The CDR3 reads CASSFEREVGYNEQFF. The CDR3 bases are TGTGCCAGCAGTTTCGAGCGGGAGGTGGGGTACAATGAGCAGTTCTTC.

This chain joins TRBV5-4 and TRBJ2-2; D is possibly TRBD2 (6 bases). The CDR3 has 15 residues. V was cut by 2 bases and J by 1 base, with 9 bases left in between. Germline V gives CDR1 SGHNT, CDR2 YYREEE (reference sequence). The CDR3 bases are TGTGCCAGCAGCTTTCTCGGGGGGAACACCGGGGAGCTGTTTTTT. Amino acid sequence: CASSFLGGNTGELFF.

V gene TRBV27 combines with J gene TRBJ2-7; D is perhaps TRBD1 (5 bases). The CDR3 runs 14 residues. Germline V lookup: CDR1 MNHEY, CDR2 SMNVEV (reference sequence). Trimming left V 7 bases short and J 0 bases short, with 13 bases between. CDR3 loop: CASTPTESSYEQYF. CDR3 coding DNA: TGTGCCAGCACCCCGACAGAGAGCTCCTACGAGCAGTACTTC.

The chain employs TRBV5-4 and TRBJ1-2; 7 nucleotides agree with TRBD1. With 4 bases clipped from V and 7 bases from J, the junction kept 7 bases outside the gene matches. CDR3 length: 13 residues. Germline V gene data show CDR1 as SGHNT and CDR2 as YYREEE (reference sequence). The CDR3: CASSPPGGRGYTF. The DNA for the CDR3 is TGTGCCAGCAGCCCCCCAGGGGGACGTGGCTACACCTTC.

The V gene is TRBV9, the J gene TRBJ2-3; possible D gene TRBD2, 5 bases. The germline V gene has CDR1 SGDLS and CDR2 YYNGEE. Trimming left V 2 bases short and J 0 bases short, with 10 bases between. This CDR3 spans 15 amino acids. The CDR3 sequence is CASSVAGSSTDTQYF. The CDR3 region has the DNA TGTGCCAGCAGCGTCGCGGGTTCTAGCACAGATACGCAGTATTTT.